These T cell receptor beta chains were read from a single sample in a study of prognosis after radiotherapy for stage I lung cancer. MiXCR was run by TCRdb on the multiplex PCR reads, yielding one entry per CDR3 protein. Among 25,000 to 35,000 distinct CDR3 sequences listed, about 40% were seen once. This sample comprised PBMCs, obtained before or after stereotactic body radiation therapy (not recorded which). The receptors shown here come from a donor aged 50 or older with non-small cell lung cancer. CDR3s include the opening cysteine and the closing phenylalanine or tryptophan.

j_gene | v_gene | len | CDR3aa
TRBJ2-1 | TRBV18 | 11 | CASSPGGVQFF
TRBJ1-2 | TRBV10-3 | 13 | CAMSPGTWKDYAF
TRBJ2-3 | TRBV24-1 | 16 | CATSDRKPGQQDTQYF
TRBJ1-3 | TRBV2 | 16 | CASSERHTASGNTIYF
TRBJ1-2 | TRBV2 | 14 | CASSGTRANYGYTF
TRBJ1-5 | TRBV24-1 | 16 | CATSDSDRVGNQPQHF
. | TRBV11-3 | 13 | CASSLGHQETQYF
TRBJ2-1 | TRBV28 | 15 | CASSKRQGSYNEQFF
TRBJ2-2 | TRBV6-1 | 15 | CASSGRKSNTGELFF
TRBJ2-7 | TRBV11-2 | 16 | CASSSKTGEAVDEQYF
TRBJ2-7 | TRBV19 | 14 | CASSIGGWPTTQYF
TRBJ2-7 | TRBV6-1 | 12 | CASTPVGYEQYF
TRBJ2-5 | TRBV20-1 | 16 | CSAVRWTSGRGETQYF
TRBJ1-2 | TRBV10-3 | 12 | CAINQGDYGYTF
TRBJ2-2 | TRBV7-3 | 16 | CASSPSSGGQTGELFF
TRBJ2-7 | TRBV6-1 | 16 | CASRGLWDGLSYEQYF
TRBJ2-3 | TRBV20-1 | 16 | CSASYRRRDSQDTQYF
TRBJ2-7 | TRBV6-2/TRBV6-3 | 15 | CASSSTGSSSYEQYF
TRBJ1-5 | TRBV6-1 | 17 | CASSEVEGGWVTSAQHF
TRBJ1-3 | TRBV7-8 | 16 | CASSLDRAPIRTTIYF
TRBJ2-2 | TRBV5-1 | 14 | CASRRQGTTGELCF
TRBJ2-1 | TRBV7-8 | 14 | CASSFDGNYDEQFF
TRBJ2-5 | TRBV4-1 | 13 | CASSSDREETQYF
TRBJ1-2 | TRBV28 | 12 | CASSLSALGYTF
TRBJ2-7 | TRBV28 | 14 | CASSALDLNYEQYF
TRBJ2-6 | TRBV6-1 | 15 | CASSAESSGANVLTF
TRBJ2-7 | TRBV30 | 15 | CAWTREGSSSYEQYF